This T cell receptor beta chain was recorded in a study of blood T cells in healthy people across ages. The CDR3 is 16 amino acids. Trimming took 6 bases from V and 3 from J; bases not matched to a gene: 9. Alongside a J-beta primer mix, a sample-barcoded 5' primer served in a second PCR lasting about 7 to 12 cycles. Every sample gave at least 3 million paired-end reads containing CDR3. Using its own MiXCR run on the 5' RACE reads, TCRdb lists one record per CDR3 protein. Of 1.2 million to 1.5 million distinct CDR3 sequences listed, approximately 59% are singletons. The V call is TRBV12-3 or TRBV12-4, the J call TRBJ2-2; 8 nucleotides align to TRBD2. The source is a man younger than 35 in good health. The sample comprised blood. CDR3 residues: CASRGPGGPDTGELFF. CDR3 bases: TGTGCCAGCAGGGGTCCGGGGGGGCCCGACACCGGGGAGCTGTTTTTT.